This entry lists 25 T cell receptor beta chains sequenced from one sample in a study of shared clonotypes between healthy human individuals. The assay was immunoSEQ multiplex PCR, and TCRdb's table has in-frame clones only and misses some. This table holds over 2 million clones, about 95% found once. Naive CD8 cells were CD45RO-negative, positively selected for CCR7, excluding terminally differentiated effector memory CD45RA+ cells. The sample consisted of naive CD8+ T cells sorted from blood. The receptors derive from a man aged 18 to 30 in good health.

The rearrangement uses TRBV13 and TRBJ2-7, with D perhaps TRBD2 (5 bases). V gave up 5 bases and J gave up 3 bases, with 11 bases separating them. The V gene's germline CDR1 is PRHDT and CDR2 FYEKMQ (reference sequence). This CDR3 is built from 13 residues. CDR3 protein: CASSPYGDYEQYF. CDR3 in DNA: TGTGCCAGCAGCCCATACGGGGACTACGAGCAGTACTTC.

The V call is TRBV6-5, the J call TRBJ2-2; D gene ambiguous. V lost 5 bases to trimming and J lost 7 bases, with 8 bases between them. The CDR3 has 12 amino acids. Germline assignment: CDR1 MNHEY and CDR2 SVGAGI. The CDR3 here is CASSQSGGELFF. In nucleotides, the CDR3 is TGTGCCAGCAGTCAGTCCGGCGGGGAGCTGTTTTTT.

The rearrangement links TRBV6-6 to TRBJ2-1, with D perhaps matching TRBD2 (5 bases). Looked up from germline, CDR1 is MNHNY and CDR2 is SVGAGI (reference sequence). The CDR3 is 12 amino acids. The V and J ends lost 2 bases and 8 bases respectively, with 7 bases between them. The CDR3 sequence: CASSYAEDEQFF. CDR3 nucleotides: TGTGCCAGCAGTTACGCGGAGGATGAGCAGTTCTTC.

CDR3 coding DNA: TGTGCCAGCAGCATGACAGAGAACACCGGGGAGCTGTTTTTT. Protein sequence: CASSMTENTGELFF. This chain links TRBV2 with TRBJ2-2, with D possibly TRBD1 on 5 matching bases. The germline V gene has CDR1 SNHLY and CDR2 FYNNEI. V lost 6 bases to trimming and J lost 1 base, with 9 bases between them. The CDR3 has 14 amino acids.

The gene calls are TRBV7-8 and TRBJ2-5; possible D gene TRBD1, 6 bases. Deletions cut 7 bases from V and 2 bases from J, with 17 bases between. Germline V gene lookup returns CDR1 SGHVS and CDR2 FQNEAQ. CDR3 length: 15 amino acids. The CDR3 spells CASNPLGQSQETQYF. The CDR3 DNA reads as TGTGCCAGCAACCCCCTCGGACAGTCACAAGAGACCCAGTACTTC.

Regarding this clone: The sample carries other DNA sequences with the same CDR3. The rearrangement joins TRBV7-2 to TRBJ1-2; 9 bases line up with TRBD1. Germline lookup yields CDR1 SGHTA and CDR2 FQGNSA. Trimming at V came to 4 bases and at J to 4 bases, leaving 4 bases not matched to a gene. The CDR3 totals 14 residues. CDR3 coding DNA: TGTGCCAGCAGCTCTCCGGGACAGGGCTATGGCTACACCTTC. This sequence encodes CASSSPGQGYGYTF.

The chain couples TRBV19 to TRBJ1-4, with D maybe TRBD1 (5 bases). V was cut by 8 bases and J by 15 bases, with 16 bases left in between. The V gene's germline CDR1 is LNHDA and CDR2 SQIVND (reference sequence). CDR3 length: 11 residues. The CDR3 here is CASGNRQFVFF. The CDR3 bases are TGTGCCAGTGGCAACCGACAGTTTGTGTTTTTT.

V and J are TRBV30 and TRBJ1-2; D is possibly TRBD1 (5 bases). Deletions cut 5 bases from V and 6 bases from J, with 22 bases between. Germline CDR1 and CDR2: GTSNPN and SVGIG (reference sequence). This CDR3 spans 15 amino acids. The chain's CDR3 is CAWGPLGVVRNGYTF. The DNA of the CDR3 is TGTGCCTGGGGACCGTTAGGGGTCGTGCGGAATGGCTACACCTTC.

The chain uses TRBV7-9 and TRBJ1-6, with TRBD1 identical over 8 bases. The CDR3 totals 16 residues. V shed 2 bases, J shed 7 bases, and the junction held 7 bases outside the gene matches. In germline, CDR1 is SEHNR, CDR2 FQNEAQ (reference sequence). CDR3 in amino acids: CASSLSGQGYNSPLHF. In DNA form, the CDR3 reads TGTGCCAGCAGCTTAAGTGGACAGGGTTACAATTCACCCCTCCACTTT.

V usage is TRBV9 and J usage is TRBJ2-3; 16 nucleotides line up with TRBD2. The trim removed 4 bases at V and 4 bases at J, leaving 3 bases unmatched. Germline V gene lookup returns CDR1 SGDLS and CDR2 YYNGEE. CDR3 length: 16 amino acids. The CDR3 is CASSLGLAGGPDTQYF. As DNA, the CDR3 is TGTGCCAGCAGCCTGGGACTAGCGGGAGGGCCAGATACGCAGTATTTT. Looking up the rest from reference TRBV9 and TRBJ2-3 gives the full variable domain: DSGVTQTPKHLITATGQRVTLRCSPRSGDLSVYWYQQSLDQGLQFLIQYYNGEERAKGNILERFSAQQFPDLHSELNLSSLELGDSALYFCASSLGLAGGPDTQYFGPGTRLTVL.

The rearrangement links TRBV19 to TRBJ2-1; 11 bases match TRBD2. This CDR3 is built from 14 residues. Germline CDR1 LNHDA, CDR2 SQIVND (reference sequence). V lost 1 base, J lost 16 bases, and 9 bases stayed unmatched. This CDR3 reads CASSIASGRITFFF. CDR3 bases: TGTGCCAGTAGTATAGCTAGCGGGAGGATCACGTTTTTCTTC.

CDR3 sequence: CASSSPGLVGGTDTQYF. DNA for the CDR3: TGTGCCAGCAGTTCACCCGGGCTGGTTGGGGGCACAGATACGCAGTATTTT. The chain couples TRBV28 to TRBJ2-3, with D uncertain. The ends were cut back, 4 bases at V and 1 base at J, with 18 bases in the middle. The CDR3 loop spans 17 amino acids. Germline V gives CDR1 MDHEN, CDR2 SYDVKM.

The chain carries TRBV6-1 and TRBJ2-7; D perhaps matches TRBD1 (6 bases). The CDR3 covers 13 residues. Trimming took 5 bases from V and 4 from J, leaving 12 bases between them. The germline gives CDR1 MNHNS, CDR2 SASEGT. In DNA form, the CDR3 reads TGTGCCAGCAGTACGGACAGTCTTTACGAGCAGTACTTC. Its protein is CASSTDSLYEQYF.

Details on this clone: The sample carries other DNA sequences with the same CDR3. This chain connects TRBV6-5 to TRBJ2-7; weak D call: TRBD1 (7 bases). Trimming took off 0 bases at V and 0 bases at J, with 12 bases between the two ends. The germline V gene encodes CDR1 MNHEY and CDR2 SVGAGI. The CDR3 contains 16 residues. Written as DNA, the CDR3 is TGTGCCAGCAGTTACTCTGCGGGACAGCACTCCTACGAGCAGTACTTC. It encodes CASSYSAGQHSYEQYF.

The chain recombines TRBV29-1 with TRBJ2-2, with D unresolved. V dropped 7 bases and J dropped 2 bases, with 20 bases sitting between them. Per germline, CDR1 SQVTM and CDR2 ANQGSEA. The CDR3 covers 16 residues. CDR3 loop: CSALSQTAENTGELFF. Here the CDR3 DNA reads TGCAGCGCGTTGAGCCAAACAGCCGAAAACACCGGGGAGCTGTTTTTT.

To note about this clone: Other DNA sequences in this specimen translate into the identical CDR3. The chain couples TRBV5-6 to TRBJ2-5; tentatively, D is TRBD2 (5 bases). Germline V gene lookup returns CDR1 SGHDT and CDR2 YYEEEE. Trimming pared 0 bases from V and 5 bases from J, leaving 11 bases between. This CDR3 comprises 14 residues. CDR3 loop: CASSLELAGETQYF. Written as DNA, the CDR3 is TGTGCCAGCAGCTTGGAGCTAGCCGGGGAGACCCAGTACTTC.

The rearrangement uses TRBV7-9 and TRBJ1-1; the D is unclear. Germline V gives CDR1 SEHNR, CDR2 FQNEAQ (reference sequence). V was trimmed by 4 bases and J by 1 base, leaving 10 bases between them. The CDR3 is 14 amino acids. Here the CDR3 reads CASSYSVPNTEAFF. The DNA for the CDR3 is TGTGCCAGCAGCTATTCAGTGCCGAACACTGAAGCTTTCTTT.

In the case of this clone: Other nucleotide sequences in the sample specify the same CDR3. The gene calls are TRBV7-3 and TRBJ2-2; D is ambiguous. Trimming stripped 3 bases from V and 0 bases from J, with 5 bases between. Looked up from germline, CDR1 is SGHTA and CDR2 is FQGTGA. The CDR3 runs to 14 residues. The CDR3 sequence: CASSFGANTGELFF. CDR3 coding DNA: TGTGCCAGCAGCTTCGGAGCGAACACCGGGGAGCTGTTTTTT.

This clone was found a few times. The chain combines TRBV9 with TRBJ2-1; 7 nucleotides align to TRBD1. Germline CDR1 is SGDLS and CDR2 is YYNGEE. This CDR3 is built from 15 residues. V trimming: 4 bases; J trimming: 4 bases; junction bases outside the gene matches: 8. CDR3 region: CASSPFGTEYNEQFF. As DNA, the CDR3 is TGTGCCAGCAGCCCTTTCGGGACAGAATACAATGAGCAGTTCTTC.

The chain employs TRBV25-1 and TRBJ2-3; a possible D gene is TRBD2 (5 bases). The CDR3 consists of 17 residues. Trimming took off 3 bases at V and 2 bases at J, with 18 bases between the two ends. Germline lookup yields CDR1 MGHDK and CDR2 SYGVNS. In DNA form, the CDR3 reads TGTGCCAGCAGTGATTCCTCCGCTAGCCTAAACACAGATACGCAGTATTTT. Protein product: CASSDSSASLNTDTQYF.

CDR3 in DNA: TGTGCCAGTAGTATCTCCGGGACAGGGGGCAGGACAGATACGCAGTATTTT. This encodes CASSISGTGGRTDTQYF. The chain links TRBV19 to TRBJ2-3; 12 bases are shared with TRBD1. The ends lost 3 bases at V and 3 bases at J; junction bases unmatched: 7. The CDR3 contains 17 residues. Germline CDR1 reads LNHDA; CDR2 reads SQIVND (reference sequence).

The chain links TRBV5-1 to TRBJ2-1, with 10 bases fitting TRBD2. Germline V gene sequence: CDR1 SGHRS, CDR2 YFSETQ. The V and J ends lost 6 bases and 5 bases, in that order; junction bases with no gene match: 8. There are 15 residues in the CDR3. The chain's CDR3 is CASNVAGGDHNEQFF. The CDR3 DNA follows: TGCGCCAGCAACGTAGCGGGAGGAGACCACAATGAGCAGTTCTTC.

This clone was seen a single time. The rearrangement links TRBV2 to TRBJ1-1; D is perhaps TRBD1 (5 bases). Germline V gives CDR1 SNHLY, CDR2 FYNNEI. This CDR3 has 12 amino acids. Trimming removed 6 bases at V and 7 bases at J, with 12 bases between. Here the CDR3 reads CASRGGVFEAFF. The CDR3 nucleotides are TGTGCCAGCAGGGGGGGTGTTTTTGAAGCTTTCTTT.

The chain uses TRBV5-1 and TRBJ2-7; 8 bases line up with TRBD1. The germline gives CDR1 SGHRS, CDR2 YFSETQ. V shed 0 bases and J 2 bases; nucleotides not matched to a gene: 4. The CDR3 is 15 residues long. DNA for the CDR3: TGCGCCAGCAGCTTGGAAGGGACAGGCCCCTACGAGCAGTACTTC. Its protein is CASSLEGTGPYEQYF.

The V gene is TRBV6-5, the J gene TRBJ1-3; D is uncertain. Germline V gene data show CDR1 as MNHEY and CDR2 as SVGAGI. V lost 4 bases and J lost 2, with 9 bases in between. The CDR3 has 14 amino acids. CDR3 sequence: CASSFRQTGNTIYF. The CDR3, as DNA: TGTGCCAGCAGTTTCCGACAAACTGGAAACACCATATATTTT.